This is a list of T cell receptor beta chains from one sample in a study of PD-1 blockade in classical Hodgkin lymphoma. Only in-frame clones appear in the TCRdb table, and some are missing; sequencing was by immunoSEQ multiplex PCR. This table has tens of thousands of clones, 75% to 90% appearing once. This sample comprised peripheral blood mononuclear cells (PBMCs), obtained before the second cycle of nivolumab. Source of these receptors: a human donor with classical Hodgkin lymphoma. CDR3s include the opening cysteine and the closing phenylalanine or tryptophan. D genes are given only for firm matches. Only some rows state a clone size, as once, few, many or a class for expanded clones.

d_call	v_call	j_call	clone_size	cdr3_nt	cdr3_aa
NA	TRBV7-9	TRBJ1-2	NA	TGTGCCAGCAGTCCTAATGGCCCGATCTATGGCTACACCTTC	CASSPNGPIYGYTF
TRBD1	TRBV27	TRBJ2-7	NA	TGTGCCAGCAGTTTTTGGGGGACAGGGGGCTACGAGCAGTACTTC	CASSFWGTGGYEQYF
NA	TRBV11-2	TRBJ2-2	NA	TGTGCCAGCAGCTTAAAGTTGGGCACCGGGGAGCTGTTTTTT	CASSLKLGTGELFF
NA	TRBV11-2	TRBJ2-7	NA	TGTGCCAGCACCCTGCTCATGAATTCCGAGCAGTACTTC	CASTLLMNSEQYF
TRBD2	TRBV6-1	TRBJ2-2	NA	TGTGCCAGCGGGGAGGGCCCTAACACCGGGGAGCTGTTTTTT	CASGEGPNTGELFF
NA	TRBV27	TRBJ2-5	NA	TGTGCCAGCAGTGCCTGGGGGGTTCAAGAGACCCAGTACTTC	CASSAWGVQETQYF
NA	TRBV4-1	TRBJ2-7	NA	TGCGCCAGCAGCCAGCCCCGGGCCTCGAGCTCCTACGAGCAGTACTTC	CASSQPRASSSYEQYF
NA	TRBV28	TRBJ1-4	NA	TGTGCCAGCAGCTCACGCATAACAGGGCATGGTGAAAAACTGTTTTTT	CASSSRITGHGEKLFF
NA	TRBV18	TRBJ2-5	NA	TGTGCCAGCTCACTAACAATTTTGGAGACCCAGTACTTC	CASSLTILETQYF
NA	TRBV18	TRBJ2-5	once	TGTGCCAGCTCACCGGGGGAGACCCAGTACTTC	CASSPGETQYF
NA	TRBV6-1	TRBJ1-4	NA	TGTGCCAGCAGTGAAGCTGACAAATCGGATGAAAAACTGTTTTTT	CASSEADKSDEKLFF
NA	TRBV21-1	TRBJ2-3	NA	TGTGCCAGCAGCAAAGCCAGCCTGACAGATACGCAGTATTTT	CASSKASLTDTQYF
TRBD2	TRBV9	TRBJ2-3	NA	TGTGCCAGCAGCGTAGCTCCTAGCGGGAGCACAGATACGCAGTATTTT	CASSVAPSGSTDTQYF
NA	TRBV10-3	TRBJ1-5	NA	TGTGCCATCAGTGAGTCTCCCAGGGGCGGCAATCAGCCCCAGCATTTT	CAISESPRGGNQPQHF
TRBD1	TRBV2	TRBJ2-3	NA	TGTGCCAGCAGTGAGGTGGGACAGAGCACAGATACGCAGTATTTT	CASSEVGQSTDTQYF
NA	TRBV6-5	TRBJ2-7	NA	TGTGCCAGCAGTTATCCGACAGACTCCTACGAGCAGTACTTC	CASSYPTDSYEQYF
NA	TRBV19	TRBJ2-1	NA	TGTGCCAGTGCCGAGTCATCCTACAATGAGCAGTTCTTC	CASAESSYNEQFF
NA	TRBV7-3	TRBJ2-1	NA	TGTGCCAGCAGCTTAGTGGGGGAGAGCTCCTACAATGAGCAGTTCTTC	CASSLVGESSYNEQFF
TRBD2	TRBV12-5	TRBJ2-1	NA	TGTGCTAGTGGCCCGGGGGGGGGAGTACGGAATGAGCAGTTCTTC	CASGPGGGVRNEQFF
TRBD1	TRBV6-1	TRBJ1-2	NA	TGTGCCAGCAGCCCGACAGGGATCGGCTATGGCTACACCTTC	CASSPTGIGYGYTF
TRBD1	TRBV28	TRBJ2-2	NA	TGTGCCAGCACAGGAGGACAGGCCAACACCGGGGAGCTGTTTTTT	CASTGGQANTGELFF
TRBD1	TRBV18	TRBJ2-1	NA	TGTGCCAGCTCACCCCTACAGGGGTCTTCCTACAATGAGCAGTTCTTC	CASSPLQGSSYNEQFF
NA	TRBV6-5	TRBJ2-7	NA	TGTGCCAGCAGTTACGATAGCGTTACCTACGAGCAGTACTTC	CASSYDSVTYEQYF
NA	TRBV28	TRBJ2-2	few	TGTGCCAGCATCCTCCAGGGTGCCGGGGAGCTGTTTTTT	CASILQGAGELFF
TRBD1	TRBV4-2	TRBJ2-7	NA	TGTGCCAGCAGCCACTACGGACAGGAGAGCTCCTACGAGCAGTACTTC	CASSHYGQESSYEQYF
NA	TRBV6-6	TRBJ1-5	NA	TGTGCCAGCAGTTACGATCGGCCAGGGGCCCAGCCCCAGCATTTT	CASSYDRPGAQPQHF
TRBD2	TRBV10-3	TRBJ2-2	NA	TGTGCCATCAGCGAGTCCTTACTAGCGGGGGGGCAGACGAACACCGGGGAGCTGTTTTTT	CAISESLLAGGQTNTGELFF
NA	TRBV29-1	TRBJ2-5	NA	TGCAGCGTCCCCCGGGGTAACCAAGAGACCCAGTACTTC	CSVPRGNQETQYF
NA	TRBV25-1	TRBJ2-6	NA	TGTGCCAGCAGTTTTACCGGGGCCAACGTCCTGACTTTC	CASSFTGANVLTF
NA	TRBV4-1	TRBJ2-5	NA	TGCGCCAGCGCCCTTTTGTACCAAGAGACCCAGTACTTC	CASALLYQETQYF
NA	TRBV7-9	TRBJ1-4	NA	TGTGCCAGCAGCTTAGGATTTGGCCTTGACAAGCTGTTTTTT	CASSLGFGLDKLFF
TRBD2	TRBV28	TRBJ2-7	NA	TGTGCCAGCAGTTTAATGGCTAGCGGGATTGGCGAGCAGTACTTC	CASSLMASGIGEQYF
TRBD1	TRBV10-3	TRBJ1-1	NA	TGTGCCACTGACCAGGGGGCATTGAACACTGAAGCTTTCTTT	CATDQGALNTEAFF
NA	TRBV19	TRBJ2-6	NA	TGTGCCAGTAGTACCCCCGCGGGACAACGCGGGGCCAACGTCCTGACTTTC	CASSTPAGQRGANVLTF
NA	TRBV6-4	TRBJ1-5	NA	TGTGCCAGCAGTTTAGGGAAGCCCCAGCATTTT	CASSLGKPQHF
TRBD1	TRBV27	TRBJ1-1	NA	TGTGCCAGCAGTTTTACCGGGACAGGGGTCACTGAAGCTTTCTTT	CASSFTGTGVTEAFF
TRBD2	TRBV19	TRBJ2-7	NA	TGTGCCAGTAGTACCGGGGGACCGGGACTACAATTTCCCTACGAGCAGTACTTC	CASSTGGPGLQFPYEQYF
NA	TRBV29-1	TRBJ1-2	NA	TGCAGCGTTGAAGACCCGGGCCAACCTTTCTATGGCTACACCTTC	CSVEDPGQPFYGYTF
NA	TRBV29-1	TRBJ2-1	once	TGCAGCGCCGGAGGGGGTGGAAAGGTGCTAGCGTCCAATGAGCAGTTCTTC	CSAGGGGKVLASNEQFF
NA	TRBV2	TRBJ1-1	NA	TGTGCCAGCATATTCGGAGTTTGGGGGGGACTCTCTGAAGCTTTCTTT	CASIFGVWGGLSEAFF
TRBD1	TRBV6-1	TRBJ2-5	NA	TGTGCCAGCAGGGGACAGGTCCAAGAGACCCAGTACTTC	CASRGQVQETQYF
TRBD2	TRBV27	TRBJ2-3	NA	TGTGCCAGCAGTTTAGGAGCGGGAGTTACAGATACGCAGTATTTT	CASSLGAGVTDTQYF
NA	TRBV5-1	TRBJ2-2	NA	TGCGCCAGCAGCTTGGTAGGAGGGGGCCCGAACACCGGGGAGCTGTTTTTT	CASSLVGGGPNTGELFF
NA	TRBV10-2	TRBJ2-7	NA	TGCGCCAGCAGTGAGGGACTACCCAGCTACGAGCAGTACTTC	CASSEGLPSYEQYF
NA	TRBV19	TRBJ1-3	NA	TGTGCCAGCTCCCGTTTCTCTGGAAACACCATATATTTT	CASSRFSGNTIYF
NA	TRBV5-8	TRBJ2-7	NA	TGTGCCAGCAGCTTCGGTTACGGGACCTACGAGCAGTACTTC	CASSFGYGTYEQYF
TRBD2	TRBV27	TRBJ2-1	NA	TGTGCCAGCAGTTTACTTTCGGGACTAGCGGGAGAGCAGTTCTTC	CASSLLSGLAGEQFF
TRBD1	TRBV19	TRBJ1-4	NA	TGTGCCAGTAGTATTATGGGACAGGGTGGAGAAAAACTGTTTTTT	CASSIMGQGGEKLFF
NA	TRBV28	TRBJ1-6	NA	TGTGCCAGTCCTTTTAGTAATTCACCCCTCCACTTT	CASPFSNSPLHF
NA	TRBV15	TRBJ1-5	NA	TGTGCCACCAGCAGAGATGTAGTTCAGCCCCAGCATTTT	CATSRDVVQPQHF
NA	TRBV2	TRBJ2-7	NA	TGTGCCAGCAGTAGAGGCCTTACCTACGAGCAGTACTTC	CASSRGLTYEQYF